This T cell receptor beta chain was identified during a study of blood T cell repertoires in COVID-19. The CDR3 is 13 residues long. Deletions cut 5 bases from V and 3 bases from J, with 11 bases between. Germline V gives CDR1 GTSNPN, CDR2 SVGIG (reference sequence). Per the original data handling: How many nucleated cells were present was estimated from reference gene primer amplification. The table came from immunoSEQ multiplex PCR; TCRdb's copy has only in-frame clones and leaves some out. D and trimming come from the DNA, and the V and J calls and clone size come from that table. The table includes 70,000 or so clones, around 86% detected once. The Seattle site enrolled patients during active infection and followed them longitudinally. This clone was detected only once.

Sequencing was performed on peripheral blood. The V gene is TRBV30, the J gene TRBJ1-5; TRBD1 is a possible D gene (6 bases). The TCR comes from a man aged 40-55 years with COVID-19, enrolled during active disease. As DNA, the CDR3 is TGTGCCTGGGCCCGGGACACCAATCAGCCCCAGCATTTT. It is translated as CAWARDTNQPQHF.